This T cell receptor beta chain was sequenced for a study of T cell repertoires in cytomegalovirus infection. The overall study: CMV infection plus the matching HLA type was flagged by public TCR beta signatures. Findings and caveats of the study: Using cumulative public TCR beta family frequency, the authors identified those who carried CMV together with the relevant HLA. The ex vivo response showed dominance by HLA-C-restricted CMV-specific TCR beta clonotypes.

One entry per CDR3 protein, called by TCRdb with MiXCR from the reads. The sample holds roughly 310,000 distinct CDR3 sequences, about 29% seen once. Turning to this clonotype: The antigen remains undetermined.

V was pared by 6 bases and J by 8 bases, with 11 bases of the junction left unmatched. Looked up from germline, CDR1 is SGHVS and CDR2 is FNYEAQ. The CDR3 sequence is 16 residues long. The source of this sequence is a human donor in good health (CMV status not recorded). Some clones in this sample may be carry-over from other donors' samples. This sample comprised cultured PBMCs, obtained from culture after CMV antigen stimulation. V is TRBV7-6 and J is TRBJ2-2; 11 bases map to TRBD2. CDR3 sequence: CASSLLAGERSGELFF. The CDR3 DNA reads as TGTGCCAGCAGTCTACTAGCGGGAGAAAGATCTGGGGAGCTGTTTTTT. The full variable domain, rest sourced from reference TRBV7-6 and TRBJ2-2, is GAGVSQSPRYKVTKRGQDVALRCDPISGHVSLYWYRQALGQGPEFLTYFNYEAQQDKSGLPNDRFSAERPEGSISTLTIQRTEQRDSAMYRCASSLLAGERSGELFFGEGSRLTVL.